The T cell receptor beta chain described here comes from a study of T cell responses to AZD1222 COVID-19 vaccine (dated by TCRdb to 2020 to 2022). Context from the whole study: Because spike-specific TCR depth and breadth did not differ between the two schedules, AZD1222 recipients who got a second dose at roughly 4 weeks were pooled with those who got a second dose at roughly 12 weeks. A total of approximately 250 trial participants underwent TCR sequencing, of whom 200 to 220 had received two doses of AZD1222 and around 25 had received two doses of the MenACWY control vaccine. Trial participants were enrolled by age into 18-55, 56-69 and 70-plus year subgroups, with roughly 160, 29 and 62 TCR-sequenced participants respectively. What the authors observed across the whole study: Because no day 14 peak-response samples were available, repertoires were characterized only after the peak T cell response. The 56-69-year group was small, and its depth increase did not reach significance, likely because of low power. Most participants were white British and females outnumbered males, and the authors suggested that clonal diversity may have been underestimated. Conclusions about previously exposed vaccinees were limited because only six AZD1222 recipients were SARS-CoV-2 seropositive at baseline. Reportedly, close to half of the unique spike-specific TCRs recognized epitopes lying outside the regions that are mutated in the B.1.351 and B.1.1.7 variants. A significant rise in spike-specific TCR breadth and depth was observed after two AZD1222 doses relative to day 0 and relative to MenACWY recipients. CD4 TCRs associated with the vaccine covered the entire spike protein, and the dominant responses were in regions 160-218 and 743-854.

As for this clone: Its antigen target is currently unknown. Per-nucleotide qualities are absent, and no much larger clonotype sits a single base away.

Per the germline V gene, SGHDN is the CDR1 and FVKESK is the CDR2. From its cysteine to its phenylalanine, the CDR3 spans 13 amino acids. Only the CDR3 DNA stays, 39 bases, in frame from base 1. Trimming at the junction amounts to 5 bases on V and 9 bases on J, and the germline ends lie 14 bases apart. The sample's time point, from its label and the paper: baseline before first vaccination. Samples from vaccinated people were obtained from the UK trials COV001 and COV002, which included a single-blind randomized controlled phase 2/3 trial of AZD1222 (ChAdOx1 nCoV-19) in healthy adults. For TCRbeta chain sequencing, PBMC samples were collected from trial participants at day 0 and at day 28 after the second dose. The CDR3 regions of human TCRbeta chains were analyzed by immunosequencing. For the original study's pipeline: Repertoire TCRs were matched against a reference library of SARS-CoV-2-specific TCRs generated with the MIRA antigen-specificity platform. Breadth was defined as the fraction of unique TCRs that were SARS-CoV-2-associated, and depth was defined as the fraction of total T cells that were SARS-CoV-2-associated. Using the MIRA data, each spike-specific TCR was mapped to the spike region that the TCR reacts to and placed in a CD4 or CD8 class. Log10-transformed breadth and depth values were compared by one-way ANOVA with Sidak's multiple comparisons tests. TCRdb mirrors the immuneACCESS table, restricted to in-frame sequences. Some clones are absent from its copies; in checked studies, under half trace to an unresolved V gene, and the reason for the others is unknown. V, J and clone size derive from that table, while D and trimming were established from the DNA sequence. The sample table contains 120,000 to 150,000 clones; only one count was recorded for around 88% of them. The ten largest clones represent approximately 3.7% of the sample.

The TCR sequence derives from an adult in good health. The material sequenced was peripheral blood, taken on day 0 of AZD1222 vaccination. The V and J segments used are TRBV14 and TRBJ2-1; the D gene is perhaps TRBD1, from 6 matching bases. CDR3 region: CASSLGALVEQFF. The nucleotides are TGTGCCAGCAGCTTGGGGGCCTTAGTTGAGCAGTTCTTC. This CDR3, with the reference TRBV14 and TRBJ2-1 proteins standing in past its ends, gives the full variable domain EAGVTQFPSHSVIEKGQTVTLRCDPISGHDNLYWYRRVMGKEIKFLLHFVKESKQDESGMPNNRFLAERTGGTYSTLKVQPAELEDSGVYFCASSLGALVEQFFGPGTRLTVL.